This is a list of T cell receptor beta chains from one sample in a study of OX40 agonist ivuxolimab in advanced cancers. Some clones are missing from TCRdb's copy, which holds only in-frame ones; the method was immunoSEQ multiplex PCR. The data contain 65,000 to 80,000 clones, roughly 84% of them singletons. This specimen was CD4+ or CD8+ T cells sorted from blood, taken in a trial of the OX40 agonist ivuxolimab. All receptors derive from an adult with an advanced solid tumor such as melanoma, head and neck, liver or kidney cancer. The CDR3 runs from the conserved cysteine through the conserved F or W. Each record gives: clone size, D gene, J gene, V gene, CDR3 protein, CDR3 DNA. D genes are given only for firm matches. Some rows mark clone size as missing; the rest say once, few, many or name a class of expanded clone.

- TRBD2 TRBJ2-1 TRBV9 CASSAGVTSGRAPYNEQFF TGTGCCAGCAGCGCGGGGGTGACTAGCGGGAGGGCGCCCTACAATGAGCAGTTCTTC
- - TRBJ1-2 TRBV2 CASRGETYGYTF TGTGCCAGCAGGGGGGAAACCTATGGCTACACCTTC
few - TRBJ1-2 TRBV10-3 CAISESSGYTF TGTGCCATCAGTGAGTCGAGTGGCTACACCTTC
- - TRBJ2-5 TRBV19 CASQGGFEETQYF TGTGCCAGCCAAGGGGGTTTTGAAGAGACCCAGTACTTC
- - TRBJ2-7 TRBV6-1 CASCYSDERPHRYF TGTGCCAGCTGCTACTCGGACGAGCGTCCACATCGTTACTTC
- - TRBJ1-1 TRBV6-5 CASSYSQGLNTEAFF TGTGCCAGCAGTTACTCGCAGGGGCTGAACACTGAAGCTTTCTTT
- - TRBJ1-6 TRBV4-2 CASSLELLGGNSPLHF TGTGCCAGCAGCCTTGAGTTGCTAGGCGGTAATTCACCCCTCCACTTT
- - TRBJ2-2 TRBV19 CASSIGQIYTGELFF TGTGCCAGTAGTATCGGGCAGATCTACACCGGGGAGCTGTTTTTT
- - TRBJ2-7 TRBV19 CASSTQSRSYEQYF TGTGCCAGTAGCACTCAGAGCCGCTCCTACGAGCAGTACTTC
- - TRBJ1-3 TRBV9 CASSVASGRSGNTIYF TGTGCCAGCAGCGTAGCTTCCGGCCGCTCTGGAAACACCATATATTTT
- TRBD2 TRBJ2-3 TRBV27 CASSWGGSTDTQYF TGTGCCAGCAGTTGGGGCGGGAGTACAGATACGCAGTATTTT
- - TRBJ1-2 TRBV6-5 CASSRTGGHYGYTF TGTGCCAGCAGTAGGACGGGGGGCCACTATGGCTACACCTTC
- TRBD2 TRBJ2-7 TRBV10-1 CASSKTSGSDRDEQYF TGCGCCAGCAGTAAGACTAGCGGGAGTGATCGCGACGAGCAGTACTTC
once - TRBJ2-7 TRBV18 CASSPPGIRGYSYEQYF TGTGCCAGCTCACCACCTGGGATCAGGGGCTACTCCTACGAGCAGTACTTC
- TRBD2 TRBJ2-1 TRBV7-9 CASSRRLAGDHQRQDEQFF TGTGCCAGCAGCAGGAGACTAGCGGGAGACCACCAAAGGCAAGATGAGCAGTTCTTC
- - TRBJ2-6 TRBV9 CASSVAGMSGANVLTF TGTGCCAGCAGCGTAGCTGGGATGTCTGGGGCCAACGTCCTGACTTTC
- - TRBJ2-7 TRBV18 CASSLKQDSSEQYF TGTGCCAGCTCACTAAAACAGGATAGCAGCGAGCAGTACTTC